This is a list of T cell receptor beta chains from one sample in a study of CD8 T cells in ankylosing spondylitis. TCRdb independently ran MiXCR on the 5' RACE reads; one entry per CDR3 protein. Of approximately 400,000 distinct CDR3 sequences detected, approximately 26% appear once; the ten largest clones hold about 0.89%. Sample: blood, either unsorted or a sorted T cell fraction (not recorded which). The receptors shown here come from a male donor with ankylosing spondylitis. The CDR3 runs from the conserved cysteine through the conserved F or W. D genes are given only for firm matches. Clone size is shown for a subset of rows, as once, few, many or a class of expanded clone.

V gene: TRBV6-2/TRBV6-3
J gene: TRBJ2-7
clone size: .
D gene: .
CDR3 protein: CASSVDNESYEQYF
CDR3 DNA: TGTGCCAGCAGTGTCGACAACGAGTCCTACGAGCAGTACTTC

V gene: TRBV5-4
J gene: TRBJ2-7
clone size: once
D gene: .
CDR3 protein: CASRIFGRGYEQYF
CDR3 DNA: TGTGCCAGCAGGATTTTCGGGCGGGGCTACGAGCAGTACTTC

V gene: TRBV25-1
J gene: TRBJ1-4
clone size: .
D gene: .
CDR3 protein: CASSPGAGANYREKLFF
CDR3 DNA: TGTGCCAGCAGCCCGGGGGCAGGAGCCAACTATAGAGAAAAACTGTTTTTT

V gene: TRBV29-1
J gene: TRBJ1-1
clone size: .
D gene: TRBD1
CDR3 protein: CSVGRGQTDTEAFF
CDR3 DNA: TGCAGCGTTGGCAGGGGGCAAACCGACACTGAAGCTTTCTTT

V gene: TRBV15
J gene: TRBJ1-2
clone size: .
D gene: .
CDR3 protein: CATGPYEGGYTF
CDR3 DNA: TGTGCCACAGGACCCTACGAAGGGGGCTACACCTTC

V gene: TRBV7-2
J gene: TRBJ1-6
clone size: few
D gene: .
CDR3 protein: CASSLTGPAEPLHF
CDR3 DNA: TGTGCCAGCAGCTTGACAGGCCCGGCGGAGCCCCTCCACTTT

V gene: TRBV12-3/TRBV12-4
J gene: TRBJ2-4
clone size: .
D gene: .
CDR3 protein: CASSSRTQLKNIQYF
CDR3 DNA: TGTGCCAGCAGTTCCCGGACACAATTAAAAAACATTCAGTACTTC

V gene: TRBV7-6
J gene: TRBJ2-7
clone size: .
D gene: TRBD1
CDR3 protein: CASSAGTGAEQYF
CDR3 DNA: TGTGCCAGCAGCGCCGGGACAGGGGCCGAGCAGTACTTC

V gene: TRBV6-5
J gene: TRBJ2-5
clone size: few
D gene: .
CDR3 protein: CASSWRRTETQYF
CDR3 DNA: TGTGCCAGCAGTTGGAGGAGAACGGAGACCCAGTACTTC

V gene: TRBV20-1
J gene: TRBJ2-5
clone size: .
D gene: .
CDR3 protein: CSASSGFQETQYF
CDR3 DNA: TGCAGTGCTAGTTCTGGGTTCCAAGAGACCCAGTACTTC

V gene: TRBV12-3/TRBV12-4
J gene: TRBJ2-2
clone size: few
D gene: .
CDR3 protein: CASVGTTAGELFF
CDR3 DNA: TGTGCCAGCGTCGGGACCACCGCCGGGGAGCTGTTTTTT

V gene: TRBV5-1
J gene: TRBJ2-7
clone size: .
D gene: .
CDR3 protein: CASSLDTGPYEQYF
CDR3 DNA: TGCGCCAGCAGCTTGGATACAGGGCCCTACGAGCAGTACTTC

V gene: TRBV7-2
J gene: TRBJ2-3
clone size: .
D gene: TRBD1
CDR3 protein: CASSDRQGRVTDTQYF
CDR3 DNA: TGTGCCAGCAGCGACCGACAGGGACGGGTCACAGATACGCAGTATTTT

V gene: TRBV5-1
J gene: TRBJ2-3
clone size: .
D gene: TRBD2
CDR3 protein: CASSLAGASGSTDTQYF
CDR3 DNA: TGCGCCAGCAGCTTGGCAGGGGCTAGCGGGAGCACAGATACGCAGTATTTT

V gene: TRBV3-1
J gene: TRBJ2-5
clone size: .
D gene: TRBD1
CDR3 protein: CASRWGQVETQYF
CDR3 DNA: TGTGCCAGCAGATGGGGACAGGTAGAGACCCAGTACTTC

V gene: TRBV30
J gene: TRBJ2-1
clone size: .
D gene: TRBD1
CDR3 protein: CAWSWTGAYNEQFF
CDR3 DNA: TGTGCCTGGAGTTGGACAGGCGCCTACAATGAGCAGTTCTTC

V gene: TRBV4-2
J gene: TRBJ2-1
clone size: .
D gene: TRBD2
CDR3 protein: CASSQVGAGAPYNEQFF
CDR3 DNA: TGTGCCAGCAGCCAAGTCGGGGCGGGAGCACCCTACAATGAGCAGTTCTTC

V gene: TRBV5-1
J gene: TRBJ2-1
clone size: few
D gene: TRBD2
CDR3 protein: CASSLVLAGAEQFF
CDR3 DNA: TGCGCCAGCAGCTTGGTACTAGCGGGAGCTGAGCAGTTCTTC

V gene: TRBV18
J gene: TRBJ2-2
clone size: .
D gene: TRBD2
CDR3 protein: CASSLKRDTNTGELFF
CDR3 DNA: TGTGCCAGCTCACTAAAGCGGGATACGAACACCGGGGAGCTGTTTTTT

V gene: TRBV5-5
J gene: TRBJ1-5
clone size: .
D gene: .
CDR3 protein: CASSLDGADRAQHF
CDR3 DNA: TGTGCCAGCAGCTTGGACGGGGCCGACCGGGCCCAGCATTTT